This TCR beta chain was identified during a study of CXCR3-negative and CXCR3-positive naive CD8 T cells. Study-level findings and limits: No difference in surface CD5 was seen between naive subsets, and TCR strength was inferred from TRB CDR3 properties. Similar TRBV-TRBJ usage was seen in naive cells (both CXCR3-negative and CXCR3-positive), but memory cells differed. Diversity in memory CD8+ cells fell much lower than the comparably high levels seen in both naive subsets.

On this clonotype itself: Its matching antigen is unknown.

The germline gives CDR1 LGHNA, CDR2 YNFKEQ. This CDR3 has 16 residues. UMI-labeled 5' RACE yielded the TRB cDNA libraries. TCRdb re-called the 5' RACE reads and catalogs CDR3 proteins one per entry, DNA excluded. The table for this sample gives approximately 60,000 distinct CDR3 sequences. The source is a human donor in good health. Some clones in this sample may be carry-over from other donors' samples. Sample: memory CD8+ T cells from blood. The rearrangement joins TRBV4-2 to TRBJ2-5; TCRdb's assignment of TRBD1 cannot be checked, as there is no DNA. The CDR3 reads CASSQDIETGQETQYF.